These 22 T cell receptor beta chains share one sample of origin, sequenced in a study of blood T cells in healthy people across ages. Using a J-beta primer mix together with a sample-barcoded 5' primer, a second PCR was run for roughly 6 to 12 cycles. TCRdb ran MiXCR on the 5' RACE reads and lists one entry per CDR3 protein. The table has more than 700,000 distinct CDR3 sequences, 53% seen once; the top ten hold 41%. Specimen: blood. The receptors originated from a man older than 75 in good health.

J is TRBJ2-7 and V is TRBV5-1, with a possible D match to TRBD1 (5 bases). This CDR3 has 15 amino acids. Per germline, CDR1 SGHRS and CDR2 YFSETQ. V was clipped by 1 base and J by 5 bases, with 16 bases between them. The CDR3 region has the DNA TGCGCCAGCAGCTTGAGGCCCTACGAAGGGGACGAGCAGTACTTC. This encodes CASSLRPYEGDEQYF.

This chain connects TRBV27 to TRBJ1-2; TRBD1 matches at 7 bases. There are 14 residues in the CDR3. Germline trimming cut 2 bases from V and 4 bases from J; bases unmatched to any gene: 4. The germline CDR1 and CDR2 sequences are MNHEY and SMNVEV (reference sequence). In DNA, the CDR3 is TGTGCCAGCAGTTTAGCAGGGGGTACCTATGGCTACACCTTC. The encoded protein is CASSLAGGTYGYTF.

The gene calls are TRBV6-2 or TRBV6-3 and TRBJ1-1; D is undetermined. This CDR3 spans 16 amino acids. Germline CDR1 reads MNHEY; CDR2 reads SVGEGT. Trimming cost V 6 bases and J 6 bases, with 23 bases left between them. For the CDR3, the DNA is TGTGCCAGCAGCCTGGTATTCCGACCTGTCCCCTCTGAAGCTTTCTTT. Its translation is CASSLVFRPVPSEAFF.

The genes are TRBV6-1 and TRBJ2-1, with 8 nucleotides matching TRBD2. The V gene's germline CDR1 is MNHNS and CDR2 SASEGT. V lost 1 base, J lost 3 bases, and 5 bases stayed unmatched. The CDR3 has 16 residues. The CDR3 DNA sequence: TGTGCCAGCAGTGAAGAGATACTAGCGGTCTACAATGAGCAGTTCTTC. Residues: CASSEEILAVYNEQFF.

The chain carries TRBV5-1 and TRBJ2-3; D ambiguous. This CDR3 contains 15 residues. Trimming took off 0 bases at V and 2 bases at J, with 10 bases between the two ends. Germline V gives CDR1 SGHRS, CDR2 YFSETQ. The CDR3 region is CASSLEPTNTDTQYF. The CDR3, as DNA: TGCGCCAGCAGCTTGGAGCCCACTAACACAGATACGCAGTATTTT.

This chain uses TRBV7-9 with TRBJ1-2, with D possibly being TRBD1 (5 bases). The V gene's germline CDR1 is SEHNR and CDR2 FQNEAQ (reference sequence). The CDR3 is 17 residues long. Trimming removed 3 bases from V and 5 bases from J, with 22 bases in between. The CDR3 DNA is TGTGCCAGCAGCTTGGAGGCGACAGCTCGGTATAGGTATGGCTACACCTTC. Amino acid sequence: CASSLEATARYRYGYTF.

CDR3 loop: CSVRSGRGQYF. Here the CDR3 DNA reads TGCAGTGTTAGGAGCGGGAGAGGGCAGTACTTC. This chain links TRBV20-1 with TRBJ2-7; TRBD2 matches at 8 bases. Germline V gives CDR1 DFQATT, CDR2 SNEGSKA (reference sequence). CDR3 size: 11 residues. Trimming at V came to 7 bases and at J to 9 bases, leaving 8 bases not matched to a gene.

This clonotype came up a few times. The rearrangement uses TRBV5-8 and TRBJ2-7, with 8 nucleotides matching TRBD2. Germline loops: CDR1 SGHTS, CDR2 YDEGEE. This CDR3 is built from 16 residues. The junction had 5 bases not matched to a gene; V was cut back by 0 bases and J by 0 bases. CDR3 sequence (DNA): TGTGCCAGCAGCTTGGACGCTAGCGGGTCCTCCTACGAGCAGTACTTC. Translated, it gives CASSLDASGSSYEQYF.

V gene TRBV20-1 combines with J gene TRBJ2-3; D assignment may be TRBD1 or TRBD2 (5 bases each). Trimming cost V 1 base and J 14 bases, with 22 bases left between them. The CDR3 runs 14 residues. The germline V gene encodes CDR1 DFQATT and CDR2 SNEGSKA (reference sequence). The CDR3: CSARVEGRHRYAYF. In nucleotides, the CDR3 is TGCAGTGCTAGAGTTGAGGGACGGCACAGATACGCGTATTTT.

The chain has TRBV4-1 and TRBJ2-3, with D uncertain. Trimming took 1 base from V and 0 from J, leaving 14 bases between them. This CDR3 contains 17 residues. Germline CDR1 reads MGHRA; CDR2 reads YSYEKL. This chain's CDR3 is CASSQGVTQPSTDTQYF. The CDR3 DNA follows: TGCGCCAGCAGCCAAGGGGTGACACAACCTAGCACAGATACGCAGTATTTT.

The chain links TRBV7-9 to TRBJ2-3; D is tentatively TRBD1 or TRBD2 (5 bases each). From germline, CDR1 is SEHNR and CDR2 FQNEAQ (reference sequence). The CDR3 has 16 residues. V lost 11 bases to trimming and J lost 5 bases, with 26 bases between them. The CDR3 DNA sequence: TGTGCCTTCCCCCGCAGCCCCGGGACCGGACAAGATACGCAGTATTTT. It codes for CAFPRSPGTGQDTQYF. Based on the CDR3 plus reference TRBV7-9 and TRBJ2-3, the full variable domain is DTGVSQNPRHKITKRGQNVTFRCDPISEHNRLYWYRQTLGQGPEFLTYFQNEAQLEKSRLLSDRFSAERPKGSFSTLEIQRTEQGDSAMYLCAFPRSPGTGQDTQYFGPGTRLTVL.

This chain uses TRBV5-1 with TRBJ2-1, with 9 bases aligning to TRBD1. The CDR3 length is 12 residues. Germline CDR1 is SGHRS and CDR2 is YFSETQ. V dropped 7 bases and J dropped 9; count of bases not matched to a gene: 5. The chain's CDR3 is CASLGQGSEQFF. The CDR3 DNA reads as TGCGCCAGCCTAGGACAGGGGAGTGAGCAGTTCTTC.

In this sample, this clonotype turned up many times. CDR3 loop: CASSFSYGYTF. The CDR3 nucleotides read TGTGCCAGCAGTTTTAGCTATGGCTACACCTTC. The rearrangement links TRBV12-3 or TRBV12-4 to TRBJ1-2; unclear D gene. CDR3 length: 11 amino acids. V was shortened by 3 bases and J by 4 bases, with 3 bases between the two germline ends.

This clonotype has more than one count but fewer than ten. The chain links TRBV7-3 to TRBJ2-6; TRBD2 matches 9 bases. The trim removed 1 base at V and 3 bases at J, leaving 4 bases unmatched. The CDR3 totals 17 residues. From germline, CDR1 is SGHTA and CDR2 FQGTGA. The CDR3 region is CASSLSGRAYGANVLTF. The CDR3 nucleotides are TGTGCCAGCAGCTTAAGCGGGAGGGCCTATGGGGCCAACGTCCTGACTTTC. Combining the CDR3 with reference TRBV7-3 and TRBJ2-6 gives the whole variable domain GAGVSQTPSNKVTEKGKYVELRCDPISGHTALYWYRQSLGQGPEFLIYFQGTGAADDSGLPNDRFFAVRPEGSVSTLKIQRTERGDSAVYLCASSLSGRAYGANVLTFGAGSRLTVL.

This chain uses TRBV6-1 with TRBJ1-3, with D hard to call. This CDR3 has 16 amino acids. V shed 2 bases and J shed 0 bases, with 11 bases lying between them. Germline lookup yields CDR1 MNHNS and CDR2 SASEGT. The CDR3, as DNA: TGTGCCAGCAGTGAACGGCCAGGCAGCTCTGGAAACACCATATATTTT. This codes for CASSERPGSSGNTIYF.

The gene calls are TRBV29-1 and TRBJ2-1; 13 nucleotides align to TRBD2. The CDR3 consists of 16 residues. Trimming took 8 bases from V and 7 from J; bases not matched to a gene: 14. From germline, CDR1 is SQVTM and CDR2 ANQGSEA. CDR3 amino acids: CSLVPRGTSGNNEQFF. CDR3 coding DNA: TGCAGCCTCGTGCCTAGAGGGACTAGCGGGAATAATGAGCAGTTCTTC.

This clonotype was recorded a few times. The rearrangement joins TRBV20-1 to TRBJ2-7, with D perhaps assigned TRBD1 or TRBD2 (5 bases each). From germline, CDR1 is DFQATT and CDR2 SNEGSKA (reference sequence). With 6 bases removed from V and 4 bases from J, the gap between germline ends came to 22 bases. The CDR3 loop spans 15 amino acids. The CDR3 reads CSANGRRDRPYEQYF. The CDR3 nucleotides are TGCAGTGCGAATGGCCGCCGGGACCGACCTTACGAGCAGTACTTC.

This chain joins TRBV28 and TRBJ2-5; 9 bases align to TRBD2. The J call may be in error: the DNA end matches TRBJ2-7 better. The CDR3 extends over 14 amino acids. Germline CDR1 and CDR2: MDHEN and SYDVKM. The CDR3 protein is CASSLAGGVPEQYF. CDR3 bases: TGTGCCAGCAGTTTAGCGGGAGGGGTCCCCGAGCAGTACTTC.

This clonotype was detected a few times. The germline gene is not matched at one end of the junction; a read error may be the cause. CDR3 sequence: CSARDPSGRTTNYGYTF. Here the CDR3 DNA reads TGCAGTGCTCGAGACCCCTCGGGGCGGACCACTAACTATGGCTACACCTTC. J is TRBJ1-2 and V is TRBV20-1, with a tentative D call TRBD1 (5 bases). The CDR3 is 17 amino acids. The germline CDR1 and CDR2 sequences are DFQATT and SNEGSKA (reference sequence).

V is TRBV20-1 and J is TRBJ2-1, with D uncertain. CDR1 DFQATT and CDR2 SNEGSKA come from the germline V gene (reference sequence). CDR3 length equals 11 residues. With 6 bases removed from V and 6 bases from J, the gap between germline ends came to 9 bases. Here the CDR3 DNA reads TGCAGTGCGGGCCAAAGCAATGAGCAGTTCTTC. Its translation is CSAGQSNEQFF.

This chain joins TRBV10-3 and TRBJ2-3, with D maybe TRBD2 (5 bases). The length of the CDR3 is 13 residues. Germline V gives CDR1 ENHRY, CDR2 SYGVKD. Trimming removed 3 bases at V and 6 bases at J, with 10 bases between. CDR3 sequence (DNA): TGTGCCATCAGTGACGGACTTACGGATACGCAGTATTTT. It yields the protein CAISDGLTDTQYF.

This chain connects TRBV24-1 to TRBJ2-1; D gene unclear. Germline CDR1 reads KGHDR; CDR2 reads SFDVKD. The CDR3 consists of 16 residues. Trimming removed 2 bases from V and 2 bases from J, with 12 bases in between. CDR3 sequence: CATSDSTGDAYNEQFF. CDR3 sequence (DNA): TGTGCCACCAGTGATTCCACGGGCGATGCCTACAATGAGCAGTTCTTC.